The 29 T cell receptor beta chains in this list originate from one sample, sequenced in a study of T cells after yellow fever vaccination. TCRdb ran MiXCR on the 5' RACE reads and lists one entry per CDR3 protein. The sample holds about 150,000 distinct CDR3 sequences; approximately 6.6% are singletons and the top ten take more than 0.6%. This specimen was CD4+ T cells sorted from PBMCs, taken 10 days after the yellow fever booster vaccination. The receptor set was obtained from a young man who received the YFV17D yellow fever vaccine.

This clonotype was recorded many times. The chain links TRBV7-2 to TRBJ1-1; D gene ambiguous. Between the trimmed V and J ends, which lost 0 bases and 5 bases, there was a span of 13 bases. CDR3 size: 15 residues. Germline V lookup: CDR1 SGHTA, CDR2 FQGNSA. CDR3 DNA: TGTGCCAGCAGCTTAGCGAGGATCAGCAAGACTGAAGCTTTCTTT. Encoded protein: CASSLARISKTEAFF.

The V call is TRBV19, the J call TRBJ2-3; 10 bases are shared with TRBD2. The germline V gene has CDR1 LNHDA and CDR2 SQIVND (reference sequence). This CDR3 has 16 residues. Trimming at V came to 7 bases and at J to 7 bases, leaving 14 bases not matched to a gene. The CDR3 loop is CASTGGSGRAGNTQYF. Here the CDR3 DNA reads TGTGCCAGTACCGGCGGCAGCGGGAGGGCGGGAAATACGCAGTATTTT. Combining the CDR3 with reference TRBV19 and TRBJ2-3 gives the whole variable domain DGGITQSPKYLFRKEGQNVTLSCEQNLNHDAMYWYRQDPGQGLRLIYYSQIVNDFQKGDIAEGYSVSREKKESFPLTVTSAQKNPTAFYLCASTGGSGRAGNTQYFGPGTRLTVL.

This clonotype was picked up many times. The chain employs TRBV7-9 and TRBJ2-1; no clear D. V lost 3 bases, J lost 10 bases, and 13 bases lay in between. From germline, CDR1 is SEHNR and CDR2 FQNEAQ (reference sequence). This CDR3 contains 13 residues. In DNA form, the CDR3 reads TGTGCCAGCAGCTTGGGGAAATTAAAAGAGCAGTTCTTC. This codes for CASSLGKLKEQFF.

The V and J genes are TRBV20-1 and TRBJ2-1; a weak D match, TRBD2 (6 bases). The CDR3 length is 14 residues. CDR1 DFQATT and CDR2 SNEGSKA come from the germline V gene (reference sequence). Trimming removed 5 bases from V and 3 bases from J, with 14 bases in between. CDR3 sequence: CSAGRAGHYNEQFF. For the CDR3, the DNA is TGCAGTGCTGGTCGTGCGGGGCACTACAATGAGCAGTTCTTC.

This clonotype was counted many times. The rearrangement uses TRBV5-1 and TRBJ2-3; D perhaps matches TRBD2 (6 bases). This CDR3 has 16 amino acids. V was clipped by 0 bases and J by 2 bases, with 13 bases between them. The germline V gene encodes CDR1 SGHRS and CDR2 YFSETQ. CDR3 in DNA: TGCGCCAGCAGCTTGGCCCCTAGCGCGTACACAGATACGCAGTATTTT. As protein: CASSLAPSAYTDTQYF. Combining the CDR3 with reference TRBV5-1 and TRBJ2-3 gives the whole variable domain KAGVTQTPRYLIKTRGQQVTLSCSPISGHRSVSWYQQTPGQGLQFLFEYFSETQRNKGNFPGRFSGRQFSNSRSEMNVSTLELGDSALYLCASSLAPSAYTDTQYFGPGTRLTVL.

This clonotype was detected ten times or more. J is TRBJ2-3 and V is TRBV24-1; no firm D call. Germline values: CDR1 KGHDR, CDR2 SFDVKD. Trimming stripped 2 bases from V and 2 bases from J, with 4 bases between. CDR3 length: 13 amino acids. The CDR3 loop reads CATSDSATDTQYF. CDR3 DNA sequence: TGTGCCACCAGTGATTCGGCCACAGATACGCAGTATTTT.

Ten or more counts support this clonotype. The CDR3 protein is CASRPAVTDTQYF. The CDR3, as DNA: TGTGCCAGCCGGCCGGCCGTCACAGATACGCAGTATTTT. This chain uses TRBV18 with TRBJ2-3; D unresolved. Trimming took off 8 bases at V and 2 bases at J, with 11 bases between the two ends. This CDR3 is 13 amino acids long. CDR1 KGHSH and CDR2 LQKENI come from the germline V gene.

This chain uses TRBV7-2 with TRBJ2-7; 8 nucleotides match TRBD1. Unmatched junction bases numbered 5, after V lost 5 bases and J lost 2 bases. The CDR3 runs to 14 residues. The germline V gene has CDR1 SGHTA and CDR2 FQGNSA. The CDR3 DNA is TGTGCCAGCAGCCCCCAACAGGGGGCCTACGAGCAGTACTTC. It specifies CASSPQQGAYEQYF.

This clonotype was detected a few times. The CDR3 protein is CSAGLGVADTQYF. DNA of the CDR3: TGCAGCGCGGGACTAGGGGTGGCAGATACGCAGTATTTT. The chain is built from TRBV29-1 and TRBJ2-3; 8 nucleotides agree with TRBD2. The trim removed 7 bases at V and 4 bases at J, leaving 7 bases unmatched. This CDR3 spans 13 amino acids. CDR1 SQVTM and CDR2 ANQGSEA come from the germline V gene.

The rearrangement links TRBV9 to TRBJ1-4; 8 bases line up with TRBD1. The CDR3 is 15 residues long. With V trimmed by 4 bases and J by 5 bases, 7 bases remained unmatched. Germline-derived CDR1 and CDR2 are SGDLS and YYNGEE. The CDR3 sequence is CASSLSTGENEKLFF. CDR3 nucleotide sequence: TGTGCCAGCAGCTTGTCGACAGGGGAAAATGAAAAACTGTTTTTT.

This clonotype was recorded at least ten times. This chain links TRBV10-1 with TRBJ2-5, with D unresolved. This CDR3 region has 14 residues. V was pared by 3 bases and J by 6 bases, with 14 bases between. Looked up from germline, CDR1 is WNHNN and CDR2 is SYGVQD (reference sequence). Here the CDR3 DNA reads TGCGCCAGCAGTGAAAAAGGACCTCAGAAGACCCAGTACTTC. It yields the protein CASSEKGPQKTQYF.

Many counts were recorded for this clonotype. V is TRBV20-1 and J is TRBJ2-5, with 8 bases fitting TRBD2. The CDR3 has 15 amino acids. Trimming at V came to 3 bases and at J to 5 bases, leaving 11 bases not matched to a gene. Looked up from germline, CDR1 is DFQATT and CDR2 is SNEGSKA (reference sequence). The DNA of the CDR3 is TGCAGTGCTAGTGATAGCGGGACATATGGGGAGACCCAGTACTTC. Translated, it gives CSASDSGTYGETQYF.

With regard to this clonotype: This may come from a read error, since a much larger clone is one base off. The chain has TRBV4-2 and TRBJ2-2; a possible D gene is TRBD2 (7 bases). Germline V lookup: CDR1 LGHNA, CDR2 YNFKEQ. The CDR3 totals 16 residues. The CDR3 nucleotides read TGTGCCAGCAGCCAAGAAGTTCGGGGGGCCACCGGGAAGCTGTTTTTT. This gives the protein CASSQEVRGATGKLFF.

This clonotype has a count of ten or more. The chain recombines TRBV4-3 with TRBJ2-2, with D perhaps TRBD2 (5 bases). Trimming took off 4 bases at V and 7 bases at J, with 19 bases between the two ends. Germline V gene sequence: CDR1 LGHNA, CDR2 YSLEER. This CDR3 comprises 16 residues. CDR3 nucleotide sequence: TGCGCCAGCAGCCTCCAGATGGAAGTCGGGGTCGGGGAGCTGTTTTTT. Residues: CASSLQMEVGVGELFF.

This clonotype was observed at least ten times. The rearrangement joins TRBV5-5 to TRBJ2-7; D is undetermined. V gave up 3 bases and J gave up 3 bases, with 4 bases separating them. The CDR3 has 11 residues. Germline CDR1 is SGHKS and CDR2 is YYEKEE (reference sequence). Written as DNA, the CDR3 is TGTGCCAGCAGCTATGTCTACGAGCAGTACTTC. Translating it yields CASSYVYEQYF.

Remarks on this clonotype: This may come from a read error, since a much larger clone is one base off. The chain is built from TRBV7-2 and TRBJ2-7; D is perhaps TRBD1 or TRBD2 (5 bases each). Trimming took 0 bases from V and 1 from J, leaving 7 bases between them. CDR1 and CDR2 from the germline V gene are SGHTA and FQGNSA. The CDR3 is made up of 14 amino acids. In DNA form, the CDR3 reads TGTGCCAGCAGCTTAGCGGGGACGTCCTACGAGCAGTACTTC. Translation gives CASSLAGTSYEQYF.

In its sample, this clonotype was seen many times. The V call is TRBV21-1, the J call TRBJ2-1; the D segment call TRBD2 is taken from the table without a DNA check. TRBV21-1 represents a pseudogene. The CDR3 spans 14 residues. This CDR3 is CASSKEGSYNEQFF. Here the CDR3 DNA reads TGTGCCAGCAGCAAGGAGGGGTCCTACAATGAGCAGTTCTTC.

This clonotype was detected many times. The chain is built from TRBV24-1 and TRBJ2-2; TRBD1 agrees at 9 bases. V was clipped by 4 bases and J by 5 bases; unmatched bases: 4. Germline lookup yields CDR1 KGHDR and CDR2 SFDVKD. CDR3 length: 15 amino acids. DNA for the CDR3: TGTGCCACCAGTGACGGGACAGGGTTAACCGGGGAGCTGTTTTTT. Encoded protein: CATSDGTGLTGELFF.

This clonotype was seen ten or more times. This chain uses TRBV29-1 with TRBJ2-7; D not certain. With 4 bases removed from V and 3 bases from J, the gap between germline ends came to 10 bases. The germline V gene has CDR1 SQVTM and CDR2 ANQGSEA. This CDR3 comprises 12 residues. The CDR3 loop is CSVVVHVYEQYF. The CDR3 coding sequence is TGCAGCGTTGTTGTACATGTCTACGAGCAGTACTTC.

This clonotype has a count of ten or more. This chain uses TRBV20-1 with TRBJ1-1; TRBD1 is a possible D gene (5 bases). With 6 bases removed from V and 4 bases from J, the gap between germline ends came to 15 bases. The CDR3 runs to 13 residues. Per the germline V gene, CDR1 is DFQATT and CDR2 is SNEGSKA (reference sequence). For the CDR3, the DNA is TGCAGTGCCTACACAGGAGTCCGCACTGAAGCTTTCTTT. Its protein product is CSAYTGVRTEAFF.

The chain couples TRBV5-1 to TRBJ2-1, with 10 bases that match TRBD2. The CDR3 sequence is 16 residues long. The V gene end was trimmed by 0 bases and the J gene end by 7 bases; junction bases not matched to a gene: 7. The germline gives CDR1 SGHRS, CDR2 YFSETQ. This chain's CDR3 is CASSLVPGLAKNEQFF. CDR3 nucleotides: TGCGCCAGCAGCTTGGTGCCGGGACTAGCGAAAAATGAGCAGTTCTTC.

This clonotype was recorded many times. V usage is TRBV14 and J usage is TRBJ2-1, with D possibly matching TRBD1 (6 bases). Germline V lookup: CDR1 SGHDN, CDR2 FVKESK. V shed 1 base and J shed 4 bases, with 11 bases lying between them. The CDR3 is 15 residues long. In DNA, the CDR3 is TGTGCCAGCAGCCAAGGGGACAAACCTTACAATGAGCAGTTCTTC. As protein: CASSQGDKPYNEQFF.

At least ten counts were recorded for this clonotype. Here the CDR3 reads CASSLDPPVGGYTF. Written as DNA, the CDR3 is TGCGCCAGCAGCCTGGACCCCCCAGTTGGCGGCTACACCTTC. The chain uses TRBV5-1 and TRBJ1-2; no clear D. With 4 bases removed from V and 8 bases from J, the gap between germline ends came to 18 bases. The CDR3 is 14 residues long. CDR1 SGHRS and CDR2 YFSETQ come from the germline V gene.

Ten or more counts support this clonotype. The chain combines TRBV5-1 with TRBJ2-1; D not resolved. This CDR3 is 17 amino acids long. CDR1 and CDR2 from the germline V gene are SGHRS and YFSETQ. Trimming stripped 1 base from V and 5 bases from J, with 19 bases between. The chain's CDR3 is CASSLPPEASWDNEQFF. CDR3 coding DNA: TGCGCCAGCAGCTTGCCCCCCGAGGCTAGTTGGGACAATGAGCAGTTCTTC.

CDR3 loop: CASSVMGQRASEQYF. The CDR3 coding sequence is TGTGCCAGCAGCGTAATGGGACAGCGAGCCTCCGAGCAGTACTTC. The V call is TRBV9, the J call TRBJ2-7, with 7 bases matching TRBD1. The CDR3 runs to 15 residues. Per the germline V gene, CDR1 is SGDLS and CDR2 is YYNGEE. V was clipped by 1 base and J by 6 bases; unmatched bases: 10. The whole variable domain, remainder taken from reference TRBV9 and TRBJ2-7, is DSGVTQTPKHLITATGQRVTLRCSPRSGDLSVYWYQQSLDQGLQFLIQYYNGEERAKGNILERFSAQQFPDLHSELNLSSLELGDSALYFCASSVMGQRASEQYFGPGTRLTVT.

In this sample, this clonotype turned up many times. The chain links TRBV25-1 to TRBJ2-1; D might be TRBD2 (5 bases). Trimming took off 2 bases at V and 9 bases at J, with 14 bases between the two ends. There are 14 residues in the CDR3. CDR1 and CDR2 (germline): MGHDK, SYGVNS. The CDR3 DNA follows: TGTGCCAGCAGTGAACCCACACTAGATCCTGAGCAGTTCTTC. Protein product: CASSEPTLDPEQFF.

The rearrangement joins TRBV20-1 to TRBJ2-1; 8 nucleotides line up with TRBD1. The CDR3 totals 13 residues. Trimming cost V 5 bases and J 7 bases; bases outside gene matches: 7. CDR1 DFQATT and CDR2 SNEGSKA come from the germline V gene (reference sequence). CDR3 region: CSAARQGINEQFF. CDR3 nucleotides: TGCAGTGCTGCACGACAGGGGATAAATGAGCAGTTCTTC.

This clonotype was seen at least ten times. The rearrangement joins TRBV7-2 to TRBJ2-7; 13 bases are shared with TRBD2. This CDR3 is 17 amino acids long. Trimming cost V 3 bases and J 4 bases; bases outside gene matches: 9. Germline loops: CDR1 SGHTA, CDR2 FQGNSA. The CDR3 DNA reads TGTGCCAGCAGCTTTCGACTAGCGGGAGGTTTTGGGTACGAGCAGTACTTC. Protein product: CASSFRLAGGFGYEQYF.

This clonotype occurred many times. The rearrangement uses TRBV13 and TRBJ2-2, with 9 bases that match TRBD2. Germline V CDR1 and CDR2: PRHDT, FYEKMQ (reference sequence). The CDR3 length is 15 residues. V was clipped by 8 bases and J by 3 bases; unmatched bases: 7. CDR3: CASPVRLADTGELFF. The CDR3 DNA sequence: TGTGCCAGCCCTGTTAGACTAGCGGACACCGGGGAGCTGTTTTTT.